The T cell receptor beta chain described here comes from a study of Graves' ophthalmopathy and Graves' hyperthyroidism. The TCR beta CDR3 regions underwent amplification from RNA transcripts. Scientists carried out first-round RT-PCR using HTBI primers and then a second-round multiplex PCR. TCRdb itself ran the multiplex PCR reads through MiXCR, one entry per CDR3 protein. Of over a million distinct CDR3 sequences in the sample, less than 45% were seen once. Note on this clonotype: The antigen is not known.

Aged 18 to 65, hyperthyroidism patients had new diagnoses of under 2 months' duration. Exclusion criteria comprised other autoimmune diseases, uncontrolled infections, pregnancy or lactation in patients. Study-level points and caveats: Blood repertoires reportedly contained most expanded thyroid clonotypes above 0.001 frequency.

Looked up from germline, CDR1 is SNHLY and CDR2 is FYNNEI. V was clipped by 9 bases and J by 0 bases, with 13 bases between them. The CDR3 sequence is 14 residues long. This sequence originates from an adult man with Graves' hyperthyroidism. The chain carries TRBV2 and TRBJ2-3; TRBD1 is a possible D gene (6 bases). Specimen: peripheral blood or thyroid tissue (not recorded which). The CDR3 region is CARTRGQSTDTQYF. Here the CDR3 DNA reads TGTGCCAGGACTCGGGGACAAAGCACAGATACGCAGTATTTT.